This T cell receptor beta chain was recovered during a study of T cell responses to AZD1222 COVID-19 vaccine. Study-wide findings and caveats: Increased Spike-specific TCR breadth and depth were observed after two AZD1222 doses. Across spike, vaccine-associated CD4 TCRs were found, dominant at 160-218 and 743-854.

Trimming removed 2 bases from V and 6 bases from J; junction bases left unmatched: 3. Germline lookup yields CDR1 KGHSH and CDR2 LQKENI. This CDR3 comprises 14 residues. The assay was immunoSEQ multiplex PCR, and TCRdb's table has in-frame clones only and misses some. The sample has around 210,000 clones; less than 95% are singletons. On this clone: Its antigen is still unknown.

The sequence derives from an adult who received the MenACWY meningococcal vaccine as a control. The starting material was peripheral blood, obtained 28 days after the second dose of the MenACWY control vaccine. This rearrangement joins TRBV18 to TRBJ2-7; 11 positions agree with TRBD1. The CDR3 loop reads CASSPTGTGGEQYF. The CDR3 coding sequence is TGTGCCAGCTCACCAACCGGGACAGGGGGCGAGCAGTACTTC.